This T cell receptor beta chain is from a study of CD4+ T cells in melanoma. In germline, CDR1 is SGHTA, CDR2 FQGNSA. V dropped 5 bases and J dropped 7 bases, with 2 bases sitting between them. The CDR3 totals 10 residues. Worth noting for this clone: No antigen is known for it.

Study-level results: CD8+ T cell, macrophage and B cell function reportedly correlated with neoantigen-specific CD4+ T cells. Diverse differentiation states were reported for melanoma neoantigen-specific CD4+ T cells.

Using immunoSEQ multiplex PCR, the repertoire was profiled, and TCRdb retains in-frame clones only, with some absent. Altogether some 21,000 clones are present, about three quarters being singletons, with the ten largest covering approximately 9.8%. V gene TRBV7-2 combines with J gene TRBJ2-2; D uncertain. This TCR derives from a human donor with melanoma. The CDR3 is CASSHGELFF. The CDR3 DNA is TGTGCCAGCAGCCACGGGGAGCTGTTTTTT. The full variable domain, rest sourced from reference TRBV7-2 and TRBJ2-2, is GAGVSQSPSNKVTEKGKDVELRCDPISGHTALYWYRQSLGQGLEFLIYFQGNSAPDKSGLPSDRFSAERTGGSVSTLTIQRTQQEDSAVYLCASSHGELFFGEGSRLTVL.